The TCR beta chain described here comes from a study of control samples from healthy donors and cancer patients (dated by TCRdb to between 2020 and 2021). With respect to this clone: Its target antigen remains unknown. There are no base qualities to consult, and no much larger clone falls within one base.

Library preparation used the immunoSEQ multiplex PCR assay. TCRdb limited this immuneACCESS table to in-frame rearrangements with V and J called. A share of clones is missing; checked studies link under half to unresolved V genes, and the rest is unexplained. The sample table shows tens of thousands of clones, and roughly 93% are seen once. The ten largest make up around an eighth of the sample. V gives up 5 bases and J gives up 0 bases, and the segment between their germline ends measures 7 bases. Sequences MNHEY (CDR1) and SVGAGI (CDR2) are obtained from the germline V gene. The CDR3, from cysteine to phenylalanine, totals 13 residues. Of the read, only the CDR3 DNA is kept; its 39 bases are in frame from base 1.

The rearranged chain carries TRBV6-5 and TRBJ2-5; no D gene is confidently identified. This receptor was identified in a man in his forties or fifties with lung cancer. Input material: PBMCs. DNA sequence: TGTGCCAGCAGTACTACCCACCAAGAGACCCAGTACTTC. It encodes CASSTTHQETQYF.